The 29 T cell receptor beta chains given below trace back to one sample, sequenced in a study of CD8 T cells in Susac syndrome. Random-hexamer reverse transcription was applied to roughly 0.45 to 1 ug RNA. TCRdb recomputed calls from the immunoSEQ multiplex PCR reads with MiXCR, one row per CDR3 protein. The sample lists just under 95,000 distinct CDR3 sequences, 85% to 95% occurring once. Sequencing was done on a sample of CD4+ T cells from PBMCs. The receptors shown here come from a human donor with Susac syndrome.

This clonotype appeared once. The chain links TRBV7-2 to TRBJ2-1, with a tentative D call TRBD1 (6 bases). The germline V gene encodes CDR1 SGHTA and CDR2 FQGNSA. V lost 4 bases and J 8 bases, leaving 15 bases between the germline ends. This CDR3 is 14 amino acids long. The CDR3 DNA is TGTGCCAGCAGCTCCGGACAGAGGTGGGATGAGCAGTTCTTC. Encoded protein: CASSSGQRWDEQFF.

This sequence joins TRBV28 and TRBJ2-5; the D gene could be TRBD1 or TRBD2 (5 bases each). V lost 4 bases and J lost 1, with 13 bases in between. Germline lookup yields CDR1 MDHEN and CDR2 SYDVKM. The CDR3 loop spans 15 amino acids. The CDR3 loop reads CASSYPGASQETQYF. The CDR3 region has the DNA TGTGCCAGCAGTTACCCCGGGGCATCCCAAGAGACCCAGTACTTC.

For this clonotype: The junction and the germline gene differ at one end; a read error may be behind it. The chain joins TRBV30 to TRBJ2-1, with TRBD1 identical over 9 bases. This CDR3 comprises 13 residues. CDR1 and CDR2 from the germline V gene are GTSNPN and SVGIG (reference sequence). CDR3: CAWGGTGINEQLF. The CDR3 nucleotides read TGTGCCTGGGGTGGGACAGGGATCAATGAGCAGCTCTTC.

V is TRBV27 and J is TRBJ1-6, with TRBD1 matching over 7 bases. Germline trimming cut 0 bases from V and 12 bases from J; bases unmatched to any gene: 11. Per the germline V gene, CDR1 is MNHEY and CDR2 is SMNVEV (reference sequence). The CDR3 has 16 amino acids. CDR3 sequence reads: CASSLSLGQPVKPLHF. The DNA of the CDR3 is TGTGCCAGCAGTTTATCCCTGGGACAGCCCGTTAAACCCCTCCACTTT.

This clonotype appeared once. V is TRBV28 and J is TRBJ1-2; 8 nucleotides match TRBD1. The germline V gene has CDR1 MDHEN and CDR2 SYDVKM. Germline trimming cut 7 bases from V and 6 bases from J; bases unmatched to any gene: 7. The CDR3 is made up of 13 amino acids. The CDR3 DNA reads TGTGCCAGCAACTTACCGACAGGGGATGGCTACACCTTC. Protein sequence: CASNLPTGDGYTF.

This chain connects TRBV9 to TRBJ1-2, with D unclear. The CDR3 is 12 residues long. V lost 4 bases, J lost 8 bases, and 12 bases lay in between. Germline V gene sequence: CDR1 SGDLS, CDR2 YYNGEE. The CDR3 nucleotides read TGTGCCAGCAGCCCCTACGTCGGGGGCTACACCTTC. Its translation: CASSPYVGGYTF.

The gene calls are TRBV7-9 and TRBJ2-3, with a weak D call TRBD1 (6 bases). V lost 2 bases, J lost 4 bases, and 19 bases lay in between. Germline V gene sequence: CDR1 SEHNR, CDR2 FQNEAQ (reference sequence). The CDR3 contains 17 residues. The CDR3 DNA reads as TGTGCCAGCAGCTTATCCCCTGCAGGGGTAGTCTCAGATACGCAGTATTTT. This translates into CASSLSPAGVVSDTQYF.

The rearrangement uses TRBV5-1 and TRBJ2-7; 11 nucleotides line up with TRBD2. J was trimmed by 7 bases and V by 0 bases; bases with no gene match: 6. The CDR3 is 15 residues long. The germline V gene encodes CDR1 SGHRS and CDR2 YFSETQ. CDR3 in DNA: TGCGCCAGCAGCTTGGCTAGCGGGGGGTCCAGGGAGCAGTACTTC. It encodes CASSLASGGSREQYF.

The chain links TRBV3-1 to TRBJ1-4, with unresolved D. The CDR3 spans 14 residues. Germline CDR1 is LGHDT and CDR2 is YNNKEL (reference sequence). The V and J ends lost 6 bases and 1 base respectively, with 9 bases between them. CDR3 amino acids: CASRRAGTNEKLFF. The CDR3 DNA sequence: TGTGCCAGCAGGCGTGCGGGAACTAATGAAAAACTGTTTTTT.

This clonotype was counted once. The chain recombines TRBV3-1 with TRBJ2-6; a possible D gene is TRBD1 (5 bases). V was shortened by 0 bases and J by 12 bases, with 9 bases between the two germline ends. The germline gives CDR1 LGHDT, CDR2 YNNKEL (reference sequence). The CDR3 spans 13 residues. In nucleotides, the CDR3 is TGTGCCAGCAGCCAAGACAGGGCTAGCGTCCTGACTTTC. It yields the protein CASSQDRASVLTF.

The chain employs TRBV30 and TRBJ1-6; TRBD1 aligns across 8 bases. Trimming took 5 bases from V and 12 from J; bases not matched to a gene: 9. CDR3 size: 13 residues. Germline values: CDR1 GTSNPN, CDR2 SVGIG (reference sequence). CDR3 amino acids: CAWEGQGRGPLHF. Written as DNA, the CDR3 is TGTGCCTGGGAAGGACAGGGACGTGGACCCCTCCACTTT.

The chain links TRBV20-1 to TRBJ2-7; no reliable D call. The CDR3 covers 13 residues. Deletions cut 7 bases from V and 2 bases from J, with 15 bases between. The germline V gene encodes CDR1 DFQATT and CDR2 SNEGSKA (reference sequence). CDR3 sequence reads: CSGQVGVAYEQYF. In DNA, the CDR3 is TGCAGTGGGCAGGTTGGGGTAGCCTACGAGCAGTACTTC.

CDR3 nucleotide sequence: TGCAGCGTTGGGGTAGCCTCTGGAAACACCATATATTTT. This encodes CSVGVASGNTIYF. This chain links TRBV29-1 with TRBJ1-3; D gene unclear. Between the trimmed V and J ends, which lost 4 bases and 0 bases, there was a span of 7 bases. This CDR3 comprises 13 residues. Germline V gene data show CDR1 as SQVTM and CDR2 as ANQGSEA. Full variable domain (outside the CDR3, taken from reference TRBV29-1 and TRBJ1-3): SAVISQKPSRDICQRGTSLTIQCQVDSQVTMMFWYRQQPGQSLTLIATANQGSEATYESGFVIDKFPISRPNLTFSTLTVSNMSPEDSSIYLCSVGVASGNTIYFGEGSWLTVV.

The chain has TRBV6-5 and TRBJ2-3, with a weak D call TRBD1 (6 bases). The CDR3 sequence is 14 residues long. The germline CDR1 and CDR2 sequences are MNHEY and SVGAGI. The V end was cut by 5 bases, the J end by 0 bases, with 9 bases between. In DNA form, the CDR3 reads TGTGCCAGCAGTAGACAGGCTAGCACAGATACGCAGTATTTT. This codes for CASSRQASTDTQYF.

V gene TRBV2 combines with J gene TRBJ2-7; the D gene is possibly TRBD2 (5 bases). The germline V gene encodes CDR1 SNHLY and CDR2 FYNNEI. The CDR3 length is 13 residues. V was clipped by 4 bases and J by 6 bases, with 13 bases between them. This CDR3 reads CASSVVRGPEQYF. In DNA, the CDR3 is TGTGCCAGCAGTGTGGTACGAGGGCCCGAGCAGTACTTC.

This rearrangement joins TRBV10-3 to TRBJ1-6; no definite D call. V dropped 2 bases and J dropped 8 bases, with 10 bases sitting between them. The CDR3 consists of 14 residues. CDR1 and CDR2 (germline): ENHRY, SYGVKD. CDR3 in DNA: TGTGCCATCAGTGAGGTTAGGAGTGATTCACCCCTCCACTTT. It codes for CAISEVRSDSPLHF.

The chain employs TRBV28 and TRBJ2-3; D perhaps matches TRBD2 (6 bases). With 3 bases removed from V and 1 base from J, the gap between germline ends came to 8 bases. Germline V gene sequence: CDR1 MDHEN, CDR2 SYDVKM. The CDR3 sequence is 14 residues long. The CDR3 nucleotides are TGTGCCAGCAGTTTTTTAGCGGGCACAGATACGCAGTATTTT. It specifies CASSFLAGTDTQYF. The full variable domain, with the rest looked up from reference TRBV28 and TRBJ2-3, is DVKVTQSSRYLVKRTGEKVFLECVQDMDHENMFWYRQDPGLGLRLIYFSYDVKMKEKGDIPEGYSVSREKKERFSLILESASTNQTSMYLCASSFLAGTDTQYFGPGTRLTVL.

The chain is built from TRBV3-1 and TRBJ1-2; D may be TRBD1 (6 bases). V was cut by 0 bases and J by 3 bases, with 11 bases left in between. The germline gives CDR1 LGHDT, CDR2 YNNKEL (reference sequence). The CDR3 covers 15 residues. The CDR3 DNA is TGTGCCAGCAGCCAAGATACTCAGGGGTACTATGGCTACACCTTC. Its translation: CASSQDTQGYYGYTF.

The gene calls are TRBV12-3 or TRBV12-4 and TRBJ2-7; the D call may be TRBD1 or TRBD2 (6 bases each). Trimming removed 3 bases at V and 6 bases at J, with 15 bases between. The CDR3 is 14 residues long. DNA of the CDR3: TGTGCCAGCAGTTTTCGGAGGGGGGCGATCGAGCAGTACTTC. Encoded protein: CASSFRRGAIEQYF.

This chain joins TRBV28 and TRBJ2-2; D may be TRBD1 (5 bases). The CDR3 extends over 12 amino acids. V lost 6 bases to trimming and J lost 9 bases, with 11 bases between them. The germline V gene has CDR1 MDHEN and CDR2 SYDVKM. CDR3 residues: CASSPGMRELFF. The CDR3 region has the DNA TGTGCCAGCAGCCCAGGGATGCGGGAGCTGTTTTTT.

This sequence joins TRBV6-4 and TRBJ1-4; TRBD1 aligns across 7 bases. The V gene end was trimmed by 2 bases and the J gene end by 10 bases; junction bases not matched to a gene: 10. The CDR3 sequence is 15 residues long. The V gene's germline CDR1 is MRHNA and CDR2 SNTAGT. CDR3 nucleotides: TGTGCCAGCAGTGACCGACAGGGCTGTCATGTAAAACTGTTTTTT. Its translation is CASSDRQGCHVKLFF.

This clonotype appeared once. The chain combines TRBV5-6 with TRBJ2-2, with D perhaps TRBD2 (5 bases). V was cut by 3 bases and J by 7 bases, with 25 bases left in between. The CDR3 contains 18 residues. Germline V gene lookup returns CDR1 SGHDT and CDR2 YYEEEE. CDR3: CASSYPGRFGKPSGELFF. DNA of the CDR3: TGTGCCAGCAGCTATCCAGGAAGATTCGGGAAACCGAGCGGGGAGCTGTTTTTT.

As concerns this clonotype: The CDR3 carries no conserved terminal phenylalanine or tryptophan, so it likely arises from a read error. The chain uses TRBV6-5 and TRBJ1-1; 11 nucleotides align to TRBD1. This CDR3 is 12 amino acids long. Per the germline V gene, CDR1 is MNHEY and CDR2 is SVGAGI. After removal of 5 bases from V and 11 bases from J, the junction contained 4 bases not matched to a gene. CDR3 loop: CASSRTGGEAFL. The CDR3 region has the DNA TGTGCCAGCAGTAGGACAGGGGGCGAGGCTTTCTTG.

The chain joins TRBV30 to TRBJ1-6; the D is unclear. The CDR3 contains 15 residues. Germline CDR1 reads GTSNPN; CDR2 reads SVGIG (reference sequence). Deletions cut 0 bases from V and 7 bases from J, with 13 bases between. CDR3 loop: CAWSVRPAGNSPLHF. CDR3 sequence (DNA): TGTGCCTGGAGTGTACGTCCGGCGGGGAATTCACCCCTCCACTTT.

The chain combines TRBV30 with TRBJ1-5; D is uncertain. V lost 3 bases and J lost 0, with 18 bases in between. Germline-derived CDR1 and CDR2 are GTSNPN and SVGIG (reference sequence). The length of the CDR3 is 17 residues. CDR3 loop: CAWRSSTRGHSNQPQHF. The CDR3, as DNA: TGTGCCTGGAGATCCTCGACTCGAGGCCATAGCAATCAGCCCCAGCATTTT. Drawing the rest from reference TRBV30 and TRBJ1-5, the complete variable domain is SQTIHQWPATLVQPVGSPLSLECTVEGTSNPNLYWYRQAAGRGLQLLFYSVGIGQISSEVPQNLSASRPQDRQFILSSKKLLLSDSGFYLCAWRSSTRGHSNQPQHFGDGTRLSIL.

This chain joins TRBV20-1 and TRBJ2-3, with 8 bases lining up with TRBD1. The CDR3 length is 12 residues. J lost 4 bases, V lost 5 bases, and 2 bases had no gene match. Germline CDR1 DFQATT, CDR2 SNEGSKA (reference sequence). The CDR3 here is CSAHRGADTQYF. The CDR3 DNA sequence: TGCAGTGCTCACAGGGGGGCAGATACGCAGTATTTT.

The gene calls are TRBV9 and TRBJ2-1, with TRBD2 identical over 9 bases. Germline assignment: CDR1 SGDLS and CDR2 YYNGEE. The ends lost 1 base at V and 6 bases at J; junction bases unmatched: 5. The CDR3 runs 15 residues. CDR3 loop: CASSVRRGGINEQFF. The CDR3, as DNA: TGTGCCAGCAGCGTAAGGCGGGGGGGCATCAATGAGCAGTTCTTC.

This sequence joins TRBV6-2 or TRBV6-3 and TRBJ2-1; 7 bases agree with TRBD1. This CDR3 comprises 13 residues. Germline CDR1 is MNHEY and CDR2 is SVGEGT. V shed 3 bases and J 8 bases; nucleotides not matched to a gene: 4. The CDR3 coding sequence is TGTGCCAGCAGTTATTACAGGGGCGATGAGCAGTTCTTC. Residues: CASSYYRGDEQFF.

V is TRBV29-1 and J is TRBJ2-7; D is ambiguous. Trimming cost V 4 bases and J 2 bases, with 15 bases left between them. From germline, CDR1 is SQVTM and CDR2 ANQGSEA. The CDR3 contains 14 residues. CDR3 sequence (DNA): TGCAGCGTTGTCCCCGCCTCCGGAACCTACGAGCAGTACTTC. Translated: CSVVPASGTYEQYF.